This TCR beta chain was found in a study of blood T cell repertoires in COVID-19. About the study: T cells, B-cell-depleted T cells, or PBMCs supplied cDNA or gDNA.

Original data processing: It was from reference gene primer amplification that nucleated cell counts were estimated. Profiled with immunoSEQ multiplex PCR; TCRdb holds only in-frame clones, not every one. Clone size and the V and J calls come from that table; the DNA yielded D and trimming. The table has approximately 280,000 clones, 90% seen once. This clone has more than one count but fewer than ten. In terms of age and location, participants ranged from about 18 to 95 years and lived in about two dozen US areas. In assigning cohorts, the study relied on participant-reported clinical history. Sequencing was performed on PBMCs or T cells enriched from blood (not recorded which). The origin of this receptor is a woman between 18 and 29 years old with acute COVID-19.

The CDR3 reads CASSESGLAGVNEQFF. For the CDR3, the DNA is TGCGCCAGCAGTGAGTCAGGGCTAGCGGGAGTGAATGAGCAGTTCTTC. J is TRBJ2-1 and V is TRBV10-1; 10 nucleotides line up with TRBD2. Germline lookup yields CDR1 WNHNN and CDR2 SYGVQD (reference sequence). V gave up 0 bases and J gave up 7 bases; unmatched junction bases: 6. CDR3 size: 16 residues.